A selection of T cell receptor beta chains follows, all from one sample in a study of chemoradiotherapy in HPV16-positive cancers. Only in-frame clones appear in the TCRdb table, and some are missing; sequencing was by immunoSEQ multiplex PCR. The table has approximately 35,000 clones, 80% seen once. Sequenced here: blood, sampled from a patient who underwent chemoradiotherapy. Every receptor here comes from a human donor with HPV-associated anogenital cancer. The CDR3 runs from the conserved cysteine through the conserved F or W. The order of the fields is D gene, V gene, J gene, clone size, CDR3 protein, CDR3 DNA. D genes are given only for firm matches. A row's size may be missing; if present it is once, few, many or a size class.

D: TRBD1; V: TRBV10-2; J: TRBJ2-4; size: few; CDR3: CASSRTRTGSDIQYF; DNA: TGCGCCAGCAGTCGAACACGGACAGGGTCAGACATTCAGTACTTC
D: TRBD2; V: TRBV27; J: TRBJ2-7; size: -; CDR3: CASSRGGRREQYF; DNA: TGTGCCAGCAGTCGGGGGGGCCGTAGAGAGCAGTACTTC
D: -; V: TRBV2; J: TRBJ1-6; size: -; CDR3: CASSGQMDSRTPLHF; DNA: TGTGCCAGCAGTGGTCAAATGGACTCCAGGACCCCCCTCCACTTT
D: -; V: TRBV5-1; J: TRBJ1-1; size: -; CDR3: CASSWGQNTEAFF; DNA: TGCGCCAGCAGCTGGGGACAGAACACTGAAGCTTTCTTT
D: -; V: TRBV13; J: TRBJ1-2; size: -; CDR3: CASSLGRAFGYTF; DNA: TGTGCCAGCAGCTTAGGCCGGGCTTTTGGCTACACCTTC
D: -; V: TRBV19; J: TRBJ2-2; size: once; CDR3: CASNERVGGVDTGELFF; DNA: TGTGCCAGTAACGAGAGGGTAGGAGGGGTCGACACCGGGGAGCTGTTTTTT
D: -; V: TRBV11-3; J: TRBJ2-2; size: few; CDR3: CASSSRDPGELFF; DNA: TGTGCCAGCAGCTCCCGGGACCCCGGGGAGCTGTTTTTT
D: -; V: TRBV7-9; J: TRBJ2-7; size: -; CDR3: CASSLAVSSDGASYEQYF; DNA: TGTGCCAGCAGCTTAGCGGTGAGTTCGGACGGGGCATCCTACGAGCAGTACTTC
D: -; V: TRBV7-2; J: TRBJ1-6; size: -; CDR3: CASSLESRSPLHF; DNA: TGTGCCAGCAGCTTAGAAAGTAGGTCACCCCTCCACTTT
D: -; V: TRBV12-5; J: TRBJ2-3; size: -; CDR3: CASGSGRGALVGQDTQYF; DNA: TGTGCTAGTGGTTCAGGAAGGGGGGCCCTGGTAGGTCAAGATACGCAGTATTTT
D: TRBD1; V: TRBV29-1; J: TRBJ2-2; size: -; CDR3: CSGGQDFTGELFF; DNA: TGCAGCGGGGGACAGGACTTCACCGGGGAGCTGTTTTTT
D: -; V: TRBV9; J: TRBJ1-2; size: -; CDR3: CASTTDNYGYTF; DNA: TGTGCCAGCACCACTGACAACTATGGCTACACCTTC
D: TRBD1; V: TRBV30; J: TRBJ1-1; size: -; CDR3: CAWSVLQGSNEAFF; DNA: TGTGCCTGGAGTGTACTACAGGGGTCGAATGAAGCTTTCTTT
D: -; V: TRBV15; J: TRBJ2-7; size: -; CDR3: CATSDGRVLSF; DNA: TGTGCCACCAGTGATGGGCGGGTGTTAAGCTTC
D: -; V: TRBV19; J: TRBJ2-2; size: few; CDR3: CASNNDRQSANTGELFF; DNA: TGTGCCAGTAACAACGACAGGCAGTCAGCGAACACCGGGGAGCTGTTTTTT
D: TRBD1; V: TRBV18; J: TRBJ1-2; size: -; CDR3: CASSLNGQGAIYGYTF; DNA: TGTGCCAGCTCGCTGAACGGACAGGGGGCGATCTATGGCTACACCTTC